The source of this TCR beta chain is a study of regulatory T cells in long-lasting Graves disease. Time point specified: newly diagnosed GD, antithyroid drugs for less than 3 months. From PBMCs, RNA was extracted and then used to make the TCR library. Study-wide results and limits: Small numbers of samples may have cut accuracy.

CDR3 length: 15 amino acids. Germline CDR1 and CDR2: SGHRS and YFSETQ. With 0 bases clipped from V and 3 bases from J, the junction kept 5 bases outside the gene matches. For TCR beta, libraries came from iRepertoire HTBI primers and Arm-PCR of CDR3 regions. TCRdb itself ran the multiplex PCR reads through MiXCR, one entry per CDR3 protein. In the table there are approximately 480,000 distinct CDR3 sequences, 15% to 20% of which are singletons. This clonotype was observed at least ten times. The antigen remains unidentified. The same data also contributed to another study, on T cells in Graves' hyperthyroidism and ophthalmopathy. From that paper: Clinical symptoms, serum thyroxine and TRAb, thyroid ultrasound and orbital computed tomography were used for the diagnoses.

This receptor was identified in a man aged 40-50 years with Graves disease. V usage is TRBV5-1 and J usage is TRBJ2-7; 8 nucleotides match TRBD1. Material: peripheral blood mononuclear cells (PBMCs), obtained at new diagnosis, from a patient treated with antithyroid drugs. The CDR3 DNA follows: TGCGCCAGCAGCTTGGCCCGGGACAGGAACTACGAGCAGTACTTC. Residues: CASSLARDRNYEQYF.